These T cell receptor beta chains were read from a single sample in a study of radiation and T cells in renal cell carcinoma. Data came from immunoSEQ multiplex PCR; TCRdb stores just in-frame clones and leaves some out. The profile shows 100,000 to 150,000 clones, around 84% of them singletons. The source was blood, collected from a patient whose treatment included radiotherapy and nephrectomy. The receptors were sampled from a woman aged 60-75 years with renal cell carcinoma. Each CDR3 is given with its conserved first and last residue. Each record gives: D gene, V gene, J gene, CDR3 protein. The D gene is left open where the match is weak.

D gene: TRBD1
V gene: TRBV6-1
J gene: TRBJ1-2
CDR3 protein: CASSGAGQNYGYTF

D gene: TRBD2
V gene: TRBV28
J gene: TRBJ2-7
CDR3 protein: CASSSAGGSSTYEQYF

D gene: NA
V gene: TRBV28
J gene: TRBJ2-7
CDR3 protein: CASSLSGNTYEQYF

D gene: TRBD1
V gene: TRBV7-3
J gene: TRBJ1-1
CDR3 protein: CASRLSAGGDEAFF

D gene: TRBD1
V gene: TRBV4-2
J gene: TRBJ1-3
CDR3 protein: CASSQESFSRGHYPSSGNTIYF

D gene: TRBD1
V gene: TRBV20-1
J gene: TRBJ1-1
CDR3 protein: CSAPQGDEAFF

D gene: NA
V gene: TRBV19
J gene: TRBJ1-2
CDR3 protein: CASSIVTSYGYTF

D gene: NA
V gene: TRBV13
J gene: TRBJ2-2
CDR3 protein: CASSRRGIGGAGELFF

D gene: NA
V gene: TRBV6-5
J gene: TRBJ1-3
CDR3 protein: CASSYSMGSSGNTIYF

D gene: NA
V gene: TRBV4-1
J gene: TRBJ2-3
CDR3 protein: CASSQDMITDTQYF

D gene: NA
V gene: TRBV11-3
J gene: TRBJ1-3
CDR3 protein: CASSLTGTGNTIYF

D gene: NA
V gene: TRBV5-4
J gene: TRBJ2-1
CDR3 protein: CASSFSGGRTYNEQFF

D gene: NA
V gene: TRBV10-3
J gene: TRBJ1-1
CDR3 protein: CAISESTGREAFF

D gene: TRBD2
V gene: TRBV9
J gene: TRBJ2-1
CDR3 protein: CASSVIAGGFNEQFF

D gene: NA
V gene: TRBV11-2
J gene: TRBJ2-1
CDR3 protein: CASRSDSYNEQFF

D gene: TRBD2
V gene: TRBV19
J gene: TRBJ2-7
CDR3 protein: CASSPGLAGGGEQYF

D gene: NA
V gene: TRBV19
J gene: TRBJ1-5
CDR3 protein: CASSIVAANQPQHF

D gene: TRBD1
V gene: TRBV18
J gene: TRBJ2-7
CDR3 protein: CASSPGQGPYEQYF

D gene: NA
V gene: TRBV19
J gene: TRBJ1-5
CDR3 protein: CASSIDLAGYSNQPQHF

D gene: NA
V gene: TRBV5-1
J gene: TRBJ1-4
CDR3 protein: CASSFGDTRTEKLFF

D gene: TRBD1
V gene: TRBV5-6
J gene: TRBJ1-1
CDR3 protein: CASSLADRAGTEAFF

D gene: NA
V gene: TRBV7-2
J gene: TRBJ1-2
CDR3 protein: CASSLGTLGDGYTF

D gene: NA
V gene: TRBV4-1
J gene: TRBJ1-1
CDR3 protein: CASSQAPGLEGTEAFF

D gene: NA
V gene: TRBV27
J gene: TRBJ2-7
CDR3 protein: CASSSDPNRVRYEQYF

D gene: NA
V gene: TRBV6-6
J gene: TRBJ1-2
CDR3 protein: CASSPPPSYGYTF

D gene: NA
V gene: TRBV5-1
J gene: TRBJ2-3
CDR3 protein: CASSLQGDTQYF

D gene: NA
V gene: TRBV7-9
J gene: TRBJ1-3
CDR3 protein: CASSTTGGTGNTIYF

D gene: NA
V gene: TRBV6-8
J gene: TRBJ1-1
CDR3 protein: CASRRVETRAFF

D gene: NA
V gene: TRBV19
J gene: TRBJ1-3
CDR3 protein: CASTTWSQGPGNTIYF

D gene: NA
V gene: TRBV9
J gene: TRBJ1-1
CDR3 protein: CASSVAHNTEAFF

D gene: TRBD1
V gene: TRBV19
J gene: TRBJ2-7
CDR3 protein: CASSMGDRAYEQYF

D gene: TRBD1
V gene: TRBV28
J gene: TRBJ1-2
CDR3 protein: CATATGAGYTF

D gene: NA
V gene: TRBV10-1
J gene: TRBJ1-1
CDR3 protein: CASSNMGFPEAFF

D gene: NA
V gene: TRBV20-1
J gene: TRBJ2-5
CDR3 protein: CSVTLGETQYF

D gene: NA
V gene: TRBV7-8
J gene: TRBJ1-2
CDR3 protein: CASSPGQNYGYTF

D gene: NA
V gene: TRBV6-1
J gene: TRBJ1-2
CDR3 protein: CASSEFDYGYTF

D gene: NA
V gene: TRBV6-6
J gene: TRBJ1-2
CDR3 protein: CASSYSNNNYGYTF

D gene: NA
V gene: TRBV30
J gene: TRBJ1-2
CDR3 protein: CAWRRDRPYGYTF

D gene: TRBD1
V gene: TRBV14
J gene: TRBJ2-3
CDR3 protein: CASSQFTGGGTDTQYF

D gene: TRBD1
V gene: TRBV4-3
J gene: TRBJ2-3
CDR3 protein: CASSQGSKGARTDTQYF

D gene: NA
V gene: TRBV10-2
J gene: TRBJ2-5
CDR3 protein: CASSPVRGDPYQETQYF

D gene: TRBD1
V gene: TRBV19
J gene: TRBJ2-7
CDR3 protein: CASSMDSGTGGEQYF

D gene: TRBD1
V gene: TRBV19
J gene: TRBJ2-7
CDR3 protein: CASARTGPYEQYF